Below, one T cell receptor (beta chain) is given with its context. What antigen it recognizes has not been identified. No base qualities exist here, and no much larger clone lies one base off it. At diagnosis, tumor, uninvolved tumor-adjacent lung and peripheral blood were collected and then preserved as a mix of FFPE and fresh-frozen material. For TCR repertoire profiling, blood samples were analyzed as peripheral blood mononuclear cells. TCR beta CDR3 regions were sequenced from DNA using the immunoSEQ Assay. The authors processed their data as follows. T cell density was computed as TCR beta template counts normalized to usable DNA estimated by amplifying housekeeping genes. Richness was estimated using the preseqR package, with extrapolation to 400,000 templates for PBMC samples and to 120,000 templates for tissue samples. Clonality was defined by subtracting Pielou's evenness from one. To identify tissue-enriched TCRs, differential abundance testing was run on productive amino-acid clonotypes with a minimum total count of 5 and an alpha of 0.1. Repertoire overlap between compartments was quantified with the Jaccard Index and Morisita Overlap Index. GLIPH clustered TCR beta CDR3s with public tetramer-defined viral CDR3s; viral motifs required at least three viral sequences plus V-gene enrichment. Held by TCRdb, this immuneACCESS table contains in-frame sequences only and omits some clones. Under half of the omission traces to an unresolved V gene where checked; the cause of the rest is unknown. The D gene and trimming were derived from the DNA, and the V and J assignments and clone size from that table. In all, the sample holds approximately 20,000 clones, and about nine tenths of those were seen once. The biggest ten clones account for less than 5% of the sample.

The sample is drawn from a study of T cells in localized non-small cell lung cancer (dated by TCRdb to the early 2020s). Some background on the complete study: Comparing tumors with uninvolved tumor-adjacent lungs, the study looked at the T cell repertoires of 236 patients with early-stage NSCLC. The cohort consisted of under 300 treatment-naive NSCLC patients whose localized lung tumors had been resected. A mean age of around 66 years was recorded for the NSCLC patients, of whom 129 were male and about a hundred were female.

Beyond this particular receptor, the publication reports: Higher blood T cell density associated with longer overall survival, while higher adjacent-lung clonality associated with shorter survival. The highest T cell clonality was observed in uninvolved tumor-adjacent lung, where clonality exceeded that of tumor, suggesting that antigenic responses were more focused in uninvolved tumor-adjacent lung. A median of around 50 of the top 100 tumor clones turned up in the paired uninvolved adjacent lung, and 25 to 35 of those clones also ranked among the top 100 of that same adjacent lung. Because of the exploratory design, TCR variables were selected using unadjusted p-values without false-discovery rate correction. Because multi-region sequencing of the tumors was not done, intratumor heterogeneity could not be ruled out.

The sample was peripheral blood, taken before any cancer treatment. This TCR was recovered from a male donor aged 60 or over with stage I squamous cell lung carcinoma.

CDR3 sequence: CASRGVATNEKLFF. The nucleotide sequence reads TGTGCCAGTAGAGGGGTGGCAACTAATGAAAAACTGTTTTTT. Recombination linked TRBV19 to TRBJ1-4; TRBD1 might be the D gene, on 5 matching bases. V is shortened by 6 bases, J by 0 bases, and the region joining them spans 8 bases. Inclusive of the bounding cysteine and phenylalanine, the CDR3 is 14 residues long. The DNA shown is the 42-base CDR3, in frame from base 1. The germline V gene (reference sequence) sets CDR1 to LNHDA and CDR2 to SQIVND.